The sequence of this T cell receptor beta chain was determined in a study of blood T cell repertoires in COVID-19. In the study overall: Acute and convalescent COVID-19 samples came from the United States, Italy and Spain.

Germline V gives CDR1 SGHTA, CDR2 FQGNSA. The CDR3 loop spans 16 amino acids. Unmatched junction bases numbered 3, after V lost 1 base and J lost 2 bases. In the authors' workflow: Nucleated cell counts were estimated from reference gene primer amplification. Using immunoSEQ multiplex PCR, the repertoire was profiled, and TCRdb retains in-frame clones only, with some absent. D and trimming were read from the DNA, whereas the V and J calls and clone size are those reported in that table. This sample has about 250,000 clones, with nearly 90% found just once. Those enrolled in Seattle joined during active infection and were followed longitudinally afterward.

The rearrangement joins TRBV7-2 to TRBJ2-1, with TRBD2 matching over 9 bases. The material sequenced was peripheral blood. This receptor was taken from a woman between 55 and 75 years old with COVID-19, enrolled during active disease. CDR3 sequence (DNA): TGTGCCAGCAGCTTAGGAGGCGGGGGGGCCTACAATGAGCAGTTCTTC. As protein: CASSLGGGGAYNEQFF.